Only a few counts were recorded for the clone carrying this TCR beta chain. The sample originates from a study of T cells in Graves' hyperthyroidism and ophthalmopathy. Amplification yielded TCR beta CDR3 regions, with RNA transcripts as the source. Researchers ran a first-round RT-PCR on the TCR CDR3 using the HTBI primer set. TCRdb fed the multiplex PCR reads into MiXCR, producing one record per CDR3 protein. In the table there are more than 350,000 distinct CDR3 sequences, roughly 15% of which are singletons. This TCR was recovered from a woman aged 55 to 70 with Graves' ophthalmopathy. Sequencing input: blood.

The CDR3 here is CASSYPLTSGTYEQYF. In DNA, the CDR3 is TGTGCCAGCAGTTACCCACTCACTAGCGGGACTTACGAGCAGTACTTC. The J gene is TRBJ2-7, the V gene TRBV6-5, with 10 bases aligning to TRBD2. Germline V CDR1 and CDR2: MNHEY, SVGAGI. With 2 bases clipped from V and 4 bases from J, the junction kept 8 bases outside the gene matches. The length of the CDR3 is 16 residues.